The clone carrying this TCR beta chain was observed a single time. Its antigen is not identified. This sample is part of a study of shared clonotypes between healthy human individuals. Study-wide results and limits: Larger estimated richness was generally recorded for naive subsets relative to memory subsets.

The assay ran at deep level. Libraries were prepared by immunoSEQ multiplex PCR; TCRdb keeps only in-frame clonotypes and omits some of them. The data show under 2,500,000 clones, around 95% seen once. Those who donated were healthy HIV-negative adults, with no recent acute infections or vaccinations reported. The study separated CD4+ cells into CD45RA+ naive and CD45RA-negative memory subsets. CDR1 and CDR2 (germline): SEHNR, FQNEAQ (reference sequence). V was clipped by 4 bases and J by 3 bases; unmatched bases: 1. The CDR3 is 13 amino acids. Sequences were obtained from naive CD4+ T cells sorted from blood. Sample subset: CD45RA+ positively selected. The TCR sequence derives from a man between 18 and 29 years old in good health. The chain links TRBV7-9 to TRBJ2-5; 8 bases fit TRBD1. CDR3 nucleotides: TGTGCCAGCAGCTCACAGGGGGAAGAGACCCAGTACTTC. Protein product: CASSSQGEETQYF.